Below are 23 T cell receptor beta chains sequenced from a single sample in a study of cytomegalovirus exposure and HLA in healthy donors. PCR used 60 Vbeta primers and 13 Jbeta primers. Profiled with immunoSEQ multiplex PCR; TCRdb holds only in-frame clones, not every one. The repertoire holds under 150,000 clones, with around 63% as singletons. The sequenced sample consisted of PBMCs. These receptors were obtained from a man between 35 and 55 years old in good health and CMV-seropositive.

CDR3 region: CASSASPGQQTGELFF. The DNA for the CDR3 is TGTGCCAGCAGCGCATCTCCGGGACAGCAAACCGGGGAGCTGTTTTTT. The rearrangement uses TRBV7-3 and TRBJ2-2; the match to TRBD1 covers 7 bases. V was clipped by 5 bases and J by 5 bases; unmatched bases: 11. Germline assignment: CDR1 SGHTA and CDR2 FQGTGA. The length of the CDR3 is 16 residues.

The CDR3 is CASSPRDTENTEAFF. The CDR3 region has the DNA TGTGCCAGCAGCCCCCGGGACACCGAGAACACTGAAGCTTTCTTT. The chain couples TRBV7-9 to TRBJ1-1; TRBD1 might be the D (6 bases). Germline CDR1 and CDR2: SEHNR and FQNEAQ (reference sequence). The V end lost 5 bases, the J end lost 1 base, and 14 bases lay between the germline ends. This CDR3 contains 15 residues.

The chain recombines TRBV19 with TRBJ1-1; D not certain. The CDR3 runs to 17 residues. Between the trimmed V and J ends, which lost 1 base and 1 base, there was a span of 16 bases. Per germline, CDR1 LNHDA and CDR2 SQIVND (reference sequence). CDR3 nucleotide sequence: TGTGCCAGTAGTATAGGAGGGATTGGAATAGGGAACACTGAAGCTTTCTTT. Translation: CASSIGGIGIGNTEAFF.

This chain links TRBV5-6 with TRBJ2-1, with 10 nucleotides matching TRBD1. There are 17 residues in the CDR3. After removal of 3 bases from V and 2 bases from J, the junction contained 8 bases not matched to a gene. CDR1 SGHDT and CDR2 YYEEEE come from the germline V gene. The DNA of the CDR3 is TGTGCCAGCAGCTACCGGGACAGGGGTTGGGCCTACAATGAGCAGTTCTTC. Protein product: CASSYRDRGWAYNEQFF.

This chain connects TRBV30 to TRBJ2-7; 8 bases align to TRBD2. The V and J ends lost 2 bases and 4 bases, in that order; junction bases with no gene match: 4. CDR1 is GTSNPN and CDR2 is SVGIG in the germline V gene (reference sequence). CDR3 length: 13 amino acids. In DNA, the CDR3 is TGTGCCTGGAGTCTCGGGGGGGGTTACGAGCAGTACTTC. It codes for CAWSLGGGYEQYF. Combining the CDR3 with reference TRBV30 and TRBJ2-7 gives the whole variable domain SQTIHQWPATLVQPVGSPLSLECTVEGTSNPNLYWYRQAAGRGLQLLFYSVGIGQISSEVPQNLSASRPQDRQFILSSKKLLLSDSGFYLCAWSLGGGYEQYFGPGTRLTVT.

This clone occurred once. The V and J genes are TRBV9 and TRBJ2-5; 15 nucleotides agree with TRBD2. Germline assignment: CDR1 SGDLS and CDR2 YYNGEE. The CDR3 covers 17 residues. The J segment lost 5 bases and the V segment lost 3 bases, leaving 8 bases of the junction unmatched. The chain's CDR3 is CASSGHIGTSGRETQYF. CDR3 nucleotide sequence: TGTGCCAGCAGCGGACACATTGGGACTAGCGGGAGGGAGACCCAGTACTTC.

J is TRBJ2-1 and V is TRBV27; TRBD2 matches 11 bases. The germline V gene encodes CDR1 MNHEY and CDR2 SMNVEV (reference sequence). This CDR3 has 17 amino acids. The J segment lost 6 bases and the V segment lost 3 bases, leaving 10 bases of the junction unmatched. For the CDR3, the DNA is TGTGCCAGCAGTTTTTACCCTAGCGGGAGGCTTTTCAATGAGCAGTTCTTC. This translates into CASSFYPSGRLFNEQFF.

This chain connects TRBV4-1 to TRBJ1-4, with a tentative D call TRBD1 (5 bases). This CDR3 has 15 amino acids. CDR1 is MGHRA and CDR2 is YSYEKL in the germline V gene. Trimming cost V 1 base and J 6 bases, with 12 bases left between them. The chain's CDR3 is CASSQARGGDEKLFF. DNA for the CDR3: TGCGCCAGCAGCCAAGCGAGGGGCGGGGATGAAAAACTGTTTTTT.

This chain connects TRBV30 to TRBJ2-1; TRBD2 matches at 11 bases. Germline CDR1 and CDR2: GTSNPN and SVGIG (reference sequence). V trimming: 1 base; J trimming: 9 bases; junction bases outside the gene matches: 14. CDR3 length: 17 residues. The DNA for the CDR3 is TGTGCCTGGAGTGCCCATAGCGGGAGGGCCGCCACAGGTGAGCAGTTCTTC. As protein: CAWSAHSGRAATGEQFF.

This clone was counted only a few times. The chain combines TRBV27 with TRBJ1-6; a weak D match, TRBD1 (6 bases). The germline V gene has CDR1 MNHEY and CDR2 SMNVEV (reference sequence). Trimming took off 11 bases at V and 10 bases at J, with 21 bases between the two ends. CDR3 length: 14 residues. This CDR3 reads CAARPVGAGSPLHF. DNA of the CDR3: TGTGCCGCCAGGCCTGTGGGGGCCGGCTCACCCCTCCACTTT.

The gene calls are TRBV7-2 and TRBJ2-1; TRBD2 aligns across 14 bases. Germline CDR1 and CDR2: SGHTA and FQGNSA. The V gene end was trimmed by 5 bases and the J gene end by 8 bases; junction bases not matched to a gene: 8. CDR3 length: 16 amino acids. The DNA for the CDR3 is TGTGCCAGCAGCCCACCGGGACTAGCGGGAGACCATGAGCAGTTCTTC. It translates to CASSPPGLAGDHEQFF.

The V call is TRBV18, the J call TRBJ1-4, with 8 nucleotides matching TRBD1. The CDR3 sequence is 14 residues long. Trimming cost V 5 bases and J 8 bases; bases outside gene matches: 7. The germline gives CDR1 KGHSH, CDR2 LQKENI. The CDR3 protein is CASSATGVDEKLFF. CDR3 sequence (DNA): TGTGCCAGCTCAGCGACAGGGGTGGACGAAAAACTGTTTTTT.

The chain carries TRBV5-1 and TRBJ2-7; weak D call: TRBD1 (6 bases). The ends were cut back, 4 bases at V and 4 bases at J, with 12 bases in the middle. Germline values: CDR1 SGHRS, CDR2 YFSETQ. This CDR3 spans 13 amino acids. DNA for the CDR3: TGCGCCAGCAGCGGGGGCAGATGGTACGAGCAGTACTTC. Amino acids: CASSGGRWYEQYF.

The chain employs TRBV7-9 and TRBJ1-2; the D gene is possibly TRBD1 (5 bases). Trimming pared 7 bases from V and 3 bases from J, leaving 15 bases between. CDR3 length: 14 residues. Germline assignment: CDR1 SEHNR and CDR2 FQNEAQ (reference sequence). The CDR3 DNA follows: TGTGCCAGCACCCCCCCGGGCAGGGACTATGGCTACACCTTC. This codes for CASTPPGRDYGYTF.

V is TRBV5-4 and J is TRBJ1-3; no definite D call. Trimming shortened V by 4 bases and J by 2 bases, and 10 bases separated the two germline ends. The CDR3 contains 14 residues. Germline V gene data show CDR1 as SGHNT and CDR2 as YYREEE (reference sequence). CDR3 in amino acids: CASSREGPGNTIYF. DNA of the CDR3: TGTGCCAGCAGCCGCGAGGGCCCTGGAAACACCATATATTTT.

V and J are TRBV7-3 and TRBJ2-3; TRBD2 agrees at 9 bases. V gave up 5 bases and J gave up 5 bases; unmatched junction bases: 8. This CDR3 contains 15 residues. Germline assignment: CDR1 SGHTA and CDR2 FQGTGA. CDR3: CASSPRGGAIDTQYF. The CDR3, as DNA: TGTGCCAGCAGCCCCCGCGGGGGGGCCATAGATACGCAGTATTTT. The full variable domain, rest sourced from reference TRBV7-3 and TRBJ2-3, is GAGVSQTPSNKVTEKGKYVELRCDPISGHTALYWYRQSLGQGPEFLIYFQGTGAADDSGLPNDRFFAVRPEGSVSTLKIQRTERGDSAVYLCASSPRGGAIDTQYFGPGTRLTVL.

V is TRBV2 and J is TRBJ1-6, with TRBD1 matching over 7 bases. V dropped 7 bases and J dropped 10; count of bases not matched to a gene: 7. The germline gives CDR1 SNHLY, CDR2 FYNNEI. The CDR3 length is 13 residues. CDR3: CASNGQEESPLHF. The CDR3 DNA reads as TGTGCCAGCAATGGACAGGAGGAGTCACCCCTCCACTTT.

The chain has TRBV6-1 and TRBJ1-2; the D is unclear. The ends were cut back, 6 bases at V and 8 bases at J, with 10 bases in the middle. This CDR3 comprises 11 residues. Germline CDR1 MNHNS, CDR2 SASEGT. The CDR3 nucleotides are TGTGCCAGCAGCCCCCCTCTAGGCTACACCTTC. Translated, it gives CASSPPLGYTF.

The rearrangement links TRBV11-2 to TRBJ2-7, with a weak D call TRBD2 (6 bases). There are 12 residues in the CDR3. Trimming stripped 8 bases from V and 7 bases from J, with 15 bases between. CDR1 and CDR2 from the germline V gene are SGHAT and FQNNGV. CDR3 amino acids: CASAPLAGEQYF. CDR3 nucleotide sequence: TGTGCCAGCGCCCCCCTTGCGGGAGAGCAGTACTTC.

V and J are TRBV7-8 and TRBJ2-3, with D possibly TRBD1 on 6 matching bases. This CDR3 comprises 13 residues. Germline V gene sequence: CDR1 SGHVS, CDR2 FQNEAQ. V lost 2 bases to trimming and J lost 11 bases, with 14 bases between them. CDR3 nucleotide sequence: TGTGCCAGCAGCTTACAGGAACGGGACATGCAGTATTTT. It encodes CASSLQERDMQYF.

The chain couples TRBV2 to TRBJ1-1; D possibly corresponds to TRBD1 (6 bases). Trimming took 3 bases from V and 12 from J, leaving 17 bases between them. CDR3 length equals 13 residues. The germline CDR1 and CDR2 sequences are SNHLY and FYNNEI. In DNA form, the CDR3 reads TGTGCCAGCAGTGAGTACAGGGTGCTATTTACTTTCTTT. Protein sequence: CASSEYRVLFTFF.

V is TRBV7-9 and J is TRBJ1-5; a weak D match, TRBD1 (6 bases). The V end lost 2 bases, the J end lost 5 bases, and 7 bases lay between the germline ends. Germline-derived CDR1 and CDR2 are SEHNR and FQNEAQ (reference sequence). The CDR3 totals 13 residues. The DNA of the CDR3 is TGTGCCAGCAGCTTAAACAGGGATCAGCCCCAGCATTTT. Its translation: CASSLNRDQPQHF.

The chain links TRBV2 to TRBJ2-1; D is possibly TRBD1 (7 bases). Germline V gene data show CDR1 as SNHLY and CDR2 as FYNNEI. The V and J ends lost 5 bases and 6 bases respectively, with 17 bases between them. This CDR3 has 15 residues. DNA of the CDR3: TGTGCCAGCAGTACCTGGGGGGACAGATCCAATGAGCAGTTCTTC. This gives the protein CASSTWGDRSNEQFF.